Described below is a single TCR beta chain sequence and its context. This record comes from a study of blood T cell repertoires in COVID-19. Study-wide context: Collection of acute and convalescent COVID-19 samples took place in the United States, Italy and Spain. PBMCs, B-cell-depleted T cells, or T cells were the source of the cDNA or gDNA that made up the material.

Germline V CDR1 and CDR2: KGHDR, SFDVKD. The ends lost 6 bases at V and 2 bases at J; junction bases unmatched: 2. This CDR3 has 13 amino acids. Original processing notes: Cell counts per sample came from amplifying reference gene primers. TCRdb's copy holds only in-frame clones and misses some; the assay was immunoSEQ multiplex PCR. The V and J calls and clone size come from that table; D and trimming were worked out from the DNA. The table includes under 200,000 clones, more than 75% detected once. The material sequenced was peripheral blood. The chain uses TRBV24-1 and TRBJ1-1; 7 nucleotides match TRBD1. The receptor's source is a man between 18 and 35 years old with active or convalescent COVID-19. As DNA, the CDR3 is TGTGCCACCAGTAACAGGGGCAACACTGAAGCTTTCTTT. Protein product: CATSNRGNTEAFF.